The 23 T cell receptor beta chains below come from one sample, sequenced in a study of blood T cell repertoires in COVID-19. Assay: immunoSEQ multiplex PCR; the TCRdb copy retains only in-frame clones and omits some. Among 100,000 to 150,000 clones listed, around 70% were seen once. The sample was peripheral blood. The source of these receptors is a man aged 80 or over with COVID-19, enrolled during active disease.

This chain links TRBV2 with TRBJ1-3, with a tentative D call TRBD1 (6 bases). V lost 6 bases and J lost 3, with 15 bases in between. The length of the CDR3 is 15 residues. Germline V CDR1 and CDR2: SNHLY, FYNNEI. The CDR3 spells CASSPRSGDGNTIYF. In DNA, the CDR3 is TGTGCCAGCAGCCCGAGGTCAGGGGATGGAAACACCATATATTTT.

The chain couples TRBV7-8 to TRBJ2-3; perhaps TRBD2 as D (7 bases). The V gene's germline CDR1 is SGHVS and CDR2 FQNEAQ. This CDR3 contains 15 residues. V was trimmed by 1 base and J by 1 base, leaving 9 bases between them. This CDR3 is CASSLGGGRTDTQYF. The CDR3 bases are TGTGCCAGCAGCTTAGGGGGGGGCCGCACAGATACGCAGTATTTT.

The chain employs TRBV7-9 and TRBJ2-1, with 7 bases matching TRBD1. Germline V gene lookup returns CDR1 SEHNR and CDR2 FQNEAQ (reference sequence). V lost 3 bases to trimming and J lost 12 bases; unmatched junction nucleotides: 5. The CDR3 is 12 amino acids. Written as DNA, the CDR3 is TGTGCCAGCAGCTTCGGCGACAGGGCGCAGTTCTTC. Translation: CASSFGDRAQFF.

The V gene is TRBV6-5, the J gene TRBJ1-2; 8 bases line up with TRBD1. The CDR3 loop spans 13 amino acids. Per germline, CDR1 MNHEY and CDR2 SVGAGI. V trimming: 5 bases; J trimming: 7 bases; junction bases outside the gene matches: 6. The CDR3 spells CASSQQGGSGYTF. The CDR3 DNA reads TGTGCCAGCAGTCAACAGGGGGGTAGTGGCTACACCTTC.

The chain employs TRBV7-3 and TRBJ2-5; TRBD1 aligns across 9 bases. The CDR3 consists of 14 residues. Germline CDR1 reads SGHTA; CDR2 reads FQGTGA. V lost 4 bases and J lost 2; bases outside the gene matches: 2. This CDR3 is CASSSQGAQETQYF. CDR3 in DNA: TGTGCCAGCAGCTCACAGGGGGCACAAGAGACCCAGTACTTC.

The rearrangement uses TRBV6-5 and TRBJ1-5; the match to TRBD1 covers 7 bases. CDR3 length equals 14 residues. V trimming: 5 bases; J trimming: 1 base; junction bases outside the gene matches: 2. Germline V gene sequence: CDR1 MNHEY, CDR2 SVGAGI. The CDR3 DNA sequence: TGTGCCAGCAGTCCGGGACAGAGCAATCAGCCCCAGCATTTT. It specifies CASSPGQSNQPQHF.

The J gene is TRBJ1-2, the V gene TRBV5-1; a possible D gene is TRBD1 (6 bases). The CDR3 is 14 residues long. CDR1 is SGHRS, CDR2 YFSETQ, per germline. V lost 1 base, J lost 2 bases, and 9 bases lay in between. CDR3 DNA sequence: TGCGCCAGCAGCTTGTATACAGGGAACTATGGCTACACCTTC. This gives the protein CASSLYTGNYGYTF.

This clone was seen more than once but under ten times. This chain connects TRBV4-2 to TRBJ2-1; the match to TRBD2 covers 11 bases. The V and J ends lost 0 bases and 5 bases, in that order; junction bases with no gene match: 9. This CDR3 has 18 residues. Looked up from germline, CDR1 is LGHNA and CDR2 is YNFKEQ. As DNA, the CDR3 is TGTGCCAGCAGCCAAGAAACTCAGGCTAGCGGGGGGAACAATGAGCAGTTCTTC. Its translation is CASSQETQASGGNNEQFF.

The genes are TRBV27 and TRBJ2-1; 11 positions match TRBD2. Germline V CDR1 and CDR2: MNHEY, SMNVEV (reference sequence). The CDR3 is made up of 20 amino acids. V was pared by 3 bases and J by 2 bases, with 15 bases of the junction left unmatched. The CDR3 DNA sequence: TGTGCCAGCAGTTTTTCGAGACTAGCGGGATGGTCGGGCGCCTACAATGAGCAGTTCTTC. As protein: CASSFSRLAGWSGAYNEQFF.

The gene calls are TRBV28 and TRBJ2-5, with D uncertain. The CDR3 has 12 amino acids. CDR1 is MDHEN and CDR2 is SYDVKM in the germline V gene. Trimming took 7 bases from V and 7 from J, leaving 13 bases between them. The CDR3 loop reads CASNGGSRTQYF. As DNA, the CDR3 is TGTGCCAGCAATGGCGGTTCGCGGACCCAGTACTTC.

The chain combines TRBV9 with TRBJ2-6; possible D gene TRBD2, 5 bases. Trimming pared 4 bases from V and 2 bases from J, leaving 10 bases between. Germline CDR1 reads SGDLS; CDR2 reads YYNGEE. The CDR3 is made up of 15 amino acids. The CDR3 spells CASSPTGTGANVLTF. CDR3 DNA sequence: TGTGCCAGCAGCCCGACGGGGACTGGGGCCAACGTCCTGACTTTC.

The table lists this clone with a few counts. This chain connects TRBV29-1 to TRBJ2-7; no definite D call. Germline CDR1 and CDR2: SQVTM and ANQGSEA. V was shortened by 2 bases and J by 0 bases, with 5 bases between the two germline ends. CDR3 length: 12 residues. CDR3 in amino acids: CSVESSSYEQYF. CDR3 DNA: TGCAGCGTTGAATCCAGCTCCTACGAGCAGTACTTC.

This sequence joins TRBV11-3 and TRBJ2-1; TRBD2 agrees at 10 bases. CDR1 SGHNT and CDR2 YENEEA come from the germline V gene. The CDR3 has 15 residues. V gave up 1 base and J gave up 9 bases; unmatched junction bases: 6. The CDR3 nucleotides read TGTGCCAGCAGCTTAGGCCTAGCGGGAGCCTCTGAGCAGTTCTTC. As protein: CASSLGLAGASEQFF. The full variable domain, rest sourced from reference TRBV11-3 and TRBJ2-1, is EAGVVQSPRYKIIEKKQPVAFWCNPISGHNTLYWYLQNLGQGPELLIRYENEEAVDDSQLPKDRFSAERLKGVDSTLKIQPAELGDSAVYLCASSLGLAGASEQFFGPGTRLTVL.

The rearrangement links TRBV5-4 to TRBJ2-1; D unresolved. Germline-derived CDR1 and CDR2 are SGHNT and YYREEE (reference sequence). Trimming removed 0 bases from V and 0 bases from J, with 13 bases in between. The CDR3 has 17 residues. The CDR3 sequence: CASSLGAPTGSYNEQFF. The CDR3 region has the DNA TGTGCCAGCAGCTTGGGAGCGCCCACGGGCTCCTACAATGAGCAGTTCTTC.

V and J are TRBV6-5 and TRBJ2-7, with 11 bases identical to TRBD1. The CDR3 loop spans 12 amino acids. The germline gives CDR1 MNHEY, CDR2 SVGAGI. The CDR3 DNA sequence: TGTGCAACCGGGACAGGGGGGAGTGAGCAGTACTTC. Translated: CATGTGGSEQYF.

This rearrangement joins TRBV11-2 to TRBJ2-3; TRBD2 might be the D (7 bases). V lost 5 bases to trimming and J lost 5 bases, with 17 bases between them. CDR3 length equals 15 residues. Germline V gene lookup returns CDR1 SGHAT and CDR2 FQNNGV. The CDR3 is CASSQGGGAGDTQYF. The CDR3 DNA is TGTGCCAGCAGCCAAGGGGGGGGAGCGGGAGATACGCAGTATTTT.

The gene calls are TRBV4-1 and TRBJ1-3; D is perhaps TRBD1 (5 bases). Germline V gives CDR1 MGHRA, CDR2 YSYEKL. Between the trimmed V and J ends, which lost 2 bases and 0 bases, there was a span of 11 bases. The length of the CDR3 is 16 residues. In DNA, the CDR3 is TGCGCCAGCAGCCAAAACAGGAGGGCCTCTGGAAACACCATATATTTT. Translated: CASSQNRRASGNTIYF.

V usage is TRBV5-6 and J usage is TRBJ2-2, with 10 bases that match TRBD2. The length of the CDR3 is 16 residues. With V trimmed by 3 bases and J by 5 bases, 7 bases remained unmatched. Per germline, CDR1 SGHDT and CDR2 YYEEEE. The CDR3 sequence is CASSYQREGPTGELFF. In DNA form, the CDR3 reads TGTGCCAGCAGCTACCAGCGGGAGGGCCCGACCGGGGAGCTGTTTTTT.

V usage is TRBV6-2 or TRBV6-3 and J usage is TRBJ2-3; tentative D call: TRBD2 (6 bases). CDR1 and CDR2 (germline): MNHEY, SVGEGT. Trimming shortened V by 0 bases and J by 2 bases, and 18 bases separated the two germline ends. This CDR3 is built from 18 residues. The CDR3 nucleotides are TGTGCCAGCAGTTACTCGCCGTCGGTCGCGGGATTCACAGATACGCAGTATTTT. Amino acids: CASSYSPSVAGFTDTQYF.

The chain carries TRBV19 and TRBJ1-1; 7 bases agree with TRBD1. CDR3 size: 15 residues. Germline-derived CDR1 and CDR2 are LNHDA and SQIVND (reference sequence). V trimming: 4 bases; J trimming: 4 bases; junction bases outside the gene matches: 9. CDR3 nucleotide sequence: TGTGCCAGTAGTACTACAGGGGCTTGGAGCACTGAAGCTTTCTTT. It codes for CASSTTGAWSTEAFF.

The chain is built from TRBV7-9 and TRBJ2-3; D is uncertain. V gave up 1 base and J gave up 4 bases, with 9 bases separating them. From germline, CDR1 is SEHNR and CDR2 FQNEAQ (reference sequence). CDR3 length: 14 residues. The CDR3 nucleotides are TGTGCCAGCAGCTTAGACGCGGTAGCAGATACGCAGTATTTT. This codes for CASSLDAVADTQYF.

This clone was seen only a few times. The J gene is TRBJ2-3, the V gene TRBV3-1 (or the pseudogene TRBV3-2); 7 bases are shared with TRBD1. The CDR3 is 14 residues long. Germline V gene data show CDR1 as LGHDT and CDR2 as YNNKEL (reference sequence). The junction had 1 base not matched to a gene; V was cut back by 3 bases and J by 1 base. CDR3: CASSHGQGTDTQYF. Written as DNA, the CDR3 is TGTGCCAGCAGCCATGGACAGGGCACAGATACGCAGTATTTT.

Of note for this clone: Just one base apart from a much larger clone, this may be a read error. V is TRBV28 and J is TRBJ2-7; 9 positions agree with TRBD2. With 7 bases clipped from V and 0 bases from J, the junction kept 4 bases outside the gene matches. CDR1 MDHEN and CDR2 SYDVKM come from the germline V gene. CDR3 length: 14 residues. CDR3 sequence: CASTLSGSSYEQYF. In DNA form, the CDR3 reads TGTGCCAGCACCCTTAGCGGGAGCTCCTACGAGCAGTACTTC. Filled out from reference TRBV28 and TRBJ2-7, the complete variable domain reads DVKVTQSSRYLVKRTGEKVFLECVQDMDHENMFWYRQDPGLGLRLIYFSYDVKMKEKGDIPEGYSVSREKKERFSLILESASTNQTSMYLCASTLSGSSYEQYFGPGTRLTVT.